One sample yielded the 32 T cell receptor beta chains listed below, sequenced in a study of blood T cell repertoires in COVID-19. The table came from immunoSEQ multiplex PCR; TCRdb's copy has only in-frame clones and leaves some out. The table has nearly 25,000 clones, roughly 94% seen once. The sequencing sample was made of peripheral blood. Receptor source: a man in his 70s with active COVID-19.

This chain links TRBV7-9 with TRBJ1-1; D remains unclear. Germline CDR1 is SEHNR and CDR2 is FQNEAQ (reference sequence). The germline V and J ends were trimmed by 1 base and 0 bases, with 9 bases remaining between them. This CDR3 is built from 15 residues. Written as DNA, the CDR3 is TGTGCCAGCAGCTTAGTTGCACTGATGAACACTGAAGCTTTCTTT. This codes for CASSLVALMNTEAFF.

The J gene is TRBJ1-5, the V gene TRBV19; tentative D call: TRBD1 (6 bases). CDR3 length: 18 amino acids. Trimming stripped 7 bases from V and 0 bases from J, with 22 bases between. Looked up from germline, CDR1 is LNHDA and CDR2 is SQIVND (reference sequence). In DNA, the CDR3 is TGTGCCAGTACTCGACAGGCTGACCATTCCAATAGCAATCAGCCCCAGCATTTT. This codes for CASTRQADHSNSNQPQHF.

The chain recombines TRBV7-2 with TRBJ2-5; 10 bases fit TRBD1. Germline assignment: CDR1 SGHTA and CDR2 FQGNSA. V lost 6 bases, J lost 2 bases, and 12 bases stayed unmatched. The CDR3 is 17 amino acids. The CDR3 loop is CASRPGTGARWQETQYF. CDR3 nucleotides: TGTGCCAGCAGGCCTGGGACAGGGGCTCGATGGCAAGAGACCCAGTACTTC.

This clone was counted between two and nine times. The rearrangement links TRBV2 to TRBJ2-1, with D possibly TRBD1 on 6 matching bases. CDR3 length: 16 amino acids. From germline, CDR1 is SNHLY and CDR2 FYNNEI. The chain's CDR3 is CAEGVSVLAPHNEQFF. The CDR3 DNA reads TGTGCAGAGGGGGTCTCCGTCCTCGCGCCCCACAATGAGCAGTTCTTC.

This sequence joins TRBV3-1 (or the pseudogene TRBV3-2) and TRBJ2-3, with 14 positions matching TRBD2. V lost 4 bases and J lost 0; bases outside the gene matches: 6. This CDR3 comprises 18 residues. Germline V gene lookup returns CDR1 LGHDT and CDR2 YNNKEL (reference sequence). DNA for the CDR3: TGTGCCAGCAGCCGAGGACTAGCGGGGGGTTATAGCACAGATACGCAGTATTTT. It yields the protein CASSRGLAGGYSTDTQYF.

The V call is TRBV19, the J call TRBJ2-1; D call uncertain. Germline V lookup: CDR1 LNHDA, CDR2 SQIVND (reference sequence). V was trimmed by 4 bases and J by 5 bases, leaving 12 bases between them. This CDR3 has 14 amino acids. CDR3 coding DNA: TGTGCCAGTAGTAAGAGCCCGCTACACAATGAGCAGTTCTTC. Translating it yields CASSKSPLHNEQFF.

J is TRBJ1-2 and V is TRBV6-5; TRBD1 matches 7 bases. This CDR3 region has 14 residues. Trimming at V came to 6 bases and at J to 2 bases, leaving 6 bases not matched to a gene. Germline assignment: CDR1 MNHEY and CDR2 SVGAGI. The CDR3 region has the DNA TGTGCCAGCAGAGCTCCGGGACAGAACTATGGCTACACCTTC. This encodes CASRAPGQNYGYTF.

The chain has TRBV2 and TRBJ1-2; 7 bases are a match to TRBD1. The CDR3 runs 14 residues. The ends lost 6 bases at V and 0 bases at J; junction bases unmatched: 4. Germline values: CDR1 SNHLY, CDR2 FYNNEI. The CDR3: CASRLGTANYGYTF. CDR3 DNA sequence: TGTGCCAGCAGACTCGGGACAGCTAACTATGGCTACACCTTC.

V gene TRBV5-1 combines with J gene TRBJ2-1; 9 bases agree with TRBD2. V shed 3 bases, J shed 7 bases, and the junction held 11 bases outside the gene matches. CDR3 length equals 16 residues. Germline CDR1 reads SGHRS; CDR2 reads YFSETQ. CDR3 residues: CASSSGRREGRNEQFF. The CDR3 nucleotides read TGCGCCAGCAGCTCCGGTAGGCGGGAGGGCCGAAATGAGCAGTTCTTC.

This chain uses TRBV19 with TRBJ1-1, with D tentatively TRBD1 (6 bases). The V gene's germline CDR1 is LNHDA and CDR2 SQIVND (reference sequence). This CDR3 is 13 amino acids long. V dropped 7 bases and J dropped 1 base, with 10 bases sitting between them. This CDR3 is CASMVTGNTEAFF. CDR3 bases: TGTGCCAGTATGGTGACAGGGAACACTGAAGCTTTCTTT.

The chain is built from TRBV2 and TRBJ2-1; 16 nucleotides align to TRBD2. The CDR3 runs 19 residues. CDR1 and CDR2 from the germline V gene are SNHLY and FYNNEI. The junction had 15 bases not matched to a gene; V was cut back by 6 bases and J by 7 bases. The CDR3 sequence: CASRGTSGRGVRGVNEQFF. In DNA form, the CDR3 reads TGTGCCAGCAGGGGGACTAGCGGGAGGGGAGTAAGGGGAGTAAATGAGCAGTTCTTC.

The chain uses TRBV11-2 and TRBJ2-3, with D possibly being TRBD1 (5 bases). Trimming took off 3 bases at V and 0 bases at J, with 19 bases between the two ends. Per germline, CDR1 SGHAT and CDR2 FQNNGV. This CDR3 has 18 amino acids. Here the CDR3 DNA reads TGTGCCAGCAGCTTGCTGCGTGGGGCGGAGACTAGCACAGATACGCAGTATTTT. Residues: CASSLLRGAETSTDTQYF.

The CDR3 DNA reads as TGTGCCAGCAGTTACTCGAAGGGGGCCTACGAGCAGTACTTC. As protein: CASSYSKGAYEQYF. The chain carries TRBV6-2 or TRBV6-3 and TRBJ2-7; D may be TRBD1 (6 bases). V gave up 0 bases and J gave up 2 bases, with 8 bases separating them. Germline CDR1 is MNHEY and CDR2 is SVGEGT. The CDR3 covers 14 residues.

A remark on this clone: Compared with germline, one end of the junction differs, possibly owing to a read error. V is TRBV2 and J is TRBJ2-7; D is perhaps TRBD1 (7 bases). The germline CDR1 and CDR2 sequences are SNHLY and FYNNEI. This CDR3 has 14 residues. The CDR3 DNA is TGTGCCAGCGGTGAGGAGGGACAGTCCTACGATTTGTACTTC. Translation gives CASGEEGQSYDLYF. The entire variable domain, with the rest obtained from reference TRBV2 and TRBJ2-7, is as follows: EPEVTQTPSHQVTQMGQEVILRCVPISNHLYFYWYRQILGQKVEFLVSFYNNEISEKSEIFDDQFSVERPDGSNFTLKIRSTKLEDSAMYFCASGEEGQSYDLYFGPGTRLTVT.

The chain couples TRBV5-1 to TRBJ2-7, with 8 nucleotides matching TRBD2. This CDR3 contains 14 residues. The J segment lost 5 bases and the V segment lost 0 bases, leaving 4 bases of the junction unmatched. In germline, CDR1 is SGHRS, CDR2 YFSETQ. The CDR3 DNA sequence: TGCGCCAGCAGCTTGGCGGGGGGGATGAACGAGCAGTACTTC. Encoded protein: CASSLAGGMNEQYF.

The J gene is TRBJ1-6, the V gene TRBV18; 9 nucleotides agree with TRBD1. Germline loops: CDR1 KGHSH, CDR2 LQKENI. The CDR3 is 18 amino acids. V was clipped by 3 bases and J by 0 bases; unmatched bases: 6. The CDR3 DNA is TGTGCCAGCTCACCTTCCAGGACAGGGGACTCCTATAATTCACCCCTCCACTTT. Translation gives CASSPSRTGDSYNSPLHF.

V and J are TRBV4-2 and TRBJ1-1; D may be TRBD1 (5 bases). Germline V gene sequence: CDR1 LGHNA, CDR2 YNFKEQ. Trimming stripped 3 bases from V and 0 bases from J, with 14 bases between. This CDR3 has 16 residues. CDR3 in DNA: TGTGCCAGCAGCCAGGCTACTACAGGCCTGAACACTGAAGCTTTCTTT. This translates into CASSQATTGLNTEAFF.

The genes are TRBV20-1 and TRBJ2-1; D is possibly TRBD2 (5 bases). Per the germline V gene, CDR1 is DFQATT and CDR2 is SNEGSKA (reference sequence). This CDR3 is 17 amino acids long. V lost 3 bases to trimming and J lost 0 bases, with 18 bases between them. CDR3 in DNA: TGCAGTGCTAGTTTCCCAGAGGGTTATAGCTCCTACAATGAGCAGTTCTTC. Translated: CSASFPEGYSSYNEQFF.

The CDR3 region has the DNA TGTGCCAGCAGTGACCCCAGAGGGAAGGACCCTTACGAGCAGTACTTC. Translation: CASSDPRGKDPYEQYF. This sequence joins TRBV25-1 and TRBJ2-7; possibly TRBD2 for D (5 bases). Germline V gene lookup returns CDR1 MGHDK and CDR2 SYGVNS. Trimming cost V 3 bases and J 4 bases, with 19 bases left between them. The CDR3 has 16 residues.

The V call is TRBV24-1, the J call TRBJ1-3; D gene ambiguous. The V gene lost 5 bases and the J gene lost 4 bases, with 8 bases spanning the gap. This CDR3 has 13 residues. Germline V gene lookup returns CDR1 KGHDR and CDR2 SFDVKD. CDR3 bases: TGTGCCACCAGTGGAGGAATAGGAAACACCATATATTTT. Its protein product is CATSGGIGNTIYF.

The chain joins TRBV10-3 to TRBJ2-2; 10 bases map to TRBD1. The CDR3 length is 14 residues. CDR1 and CDR2 (germline): ENHRY, SYGVKD. After removal of 10 bases from V and 4 bases from J, the junction contained 6 bases not matched to a gene. CDR3 loop: CATRQGAPTGELFF. The CDR3 DNA reads TGTGCCACACGACAGGGGGCGCCCACCGGGGAGCTGTTTTTT.

J is TRBJ2-7 and V is TRBV13; a weak D match, TRBD2 (5 bases). Germline CDR1 PRHDT, CDR2 FYEKMQ (reference sequence). V dropped 0 bases and J dropped 3 bases, with 9 bases sitting between them. CDR3 length: 14 residues. The CDR3 region has the DNA TGTGCCAGCAGCTTAGGCCTCGGGATCTACGAGCAGTACTTC. Residues: CASSLGLGIYEQYF.

Only a few counts were recorded for this clone. The chain links TRBV19 to TRBJ1-4; the match to TRBD1 covers 10 bases. This CDR3 has 14 amino acids. Germline assignment: CDR1 LNHDA and CDR2 SQIVND (reference sequence). With 7 bases clipped from V and 14 bases from J, the junction kept 13 bases outside the gene matches. The DNA of the CDR3 is TGTGCCAGTACCCCGGGACAGGGGAGGGGAAAGCTGTTTTTT. This sequence encodes CASTPGQGRGKLFF.

J is TRBJ2-1 and V is TRBV7-6, with 7 positions matching TRBD2. V shed 5 bases, J shed 10 bases, and the junction held 5 bases outside the gene matches. The germline CDR1 and CDR2 sequences are SGHVS and FNYEAQ. This CDR3 has 12 amino acids. The CDR3 nucleotides are TGTGCCAGCAGCCCGTGGCGGGAGGAGCAGTTCTTC. Amino acids: CASSPWREEQFF.

In this sample, this clone turned up a few times. The chain links TRBV7-9 to TRBJ2-3; 7 nucleotides match TRBD2. J lost 0 bases, V lost 2 bases, and 11 bases had no gene match. CDR1 SEHNR and CDR2 FQNEAQ come from the germline V gene (reference sequence). The CDR3 runs 18 residues. The CDR3 loop is CASSLSGKLATSTDTQYF. The DNA for the CDR3 is TGTGCCAGCAGCTTATCGGGGAAACTAGCGACTAGCACAGATACGCAGTATTTT.

V is TRBV7-8 and J is TRBJ2-4; the D is unclear. Germline CDR1 reads SGHVS; CDR2 reads FQNEAQ. The CDR3 covers 14 residues. V shed 8 bases and J shed 4 bases, with 15 bases lying between them. CDR3 residues: CASAPGETKNIQYF. CDR3 DNA sequence: TGTGCCAGCGCACCGGGTGAGACGAAAAACATTCAGTACTTC.

The V call is TRBV28, the J call TRBJ2-5, with 11 bases aligning to TRBD2. Germline V gene lookup returns CDR1 MDHEN and CDR2 SYDVKM. The CDR3 runs 15 residues. With 2 bases clipped from V and 5 bases from J, the junction kept 4 bases outside the gene matches. CDR3 protein: CASSLLAGGRETQYF. In nucleotides, the CDR3 is TGTGCCAGCAGTTTACTAGCGGGGGGCCGTGAGACCCAGTACTTC.

Here the CDR3 DNA reads TGTGCCAGCTCCGCCGGGCTGGGGGCTAGTCAGCCCCAGCATTTT. Amino acid sequence: CASSAGLGASQPQHF. This sequence joins TRBV2 and TRBJ1-5; D might be TRBD1 (6 bases). The V end was cut by 8 bases, the J end by 6 bases, with 20 bases between. Germline V gene lookup returns CDR1 SNHLY and CDR2 FYNNEI. This CDR3 contains 15 residues.

This clone was counted a single time. The chain uses TRBV6-2 or TRBV6-3 and TRBJ2-1; the match to TRBD2 covers 8 bases. Germline V CDR1 and CDR2: MNHEY, SVGEGT. The CDR3 is made up of 17 amino acids. The trim removed 2 bases at V and 1 base at J, leaving 7 bases unmatched. The CDR3 sequence is CASSYRVRGRSYNEQFF. DNA for the CDR3: TGTGCCAGCAGTTACAGGGTACGCGGGAGGTCCTACAATGAGCAGTTCTTC.

This chain joins TRBV6-2 or TRBV6-3 and TRBJ2-7; TRBD2 matches 8 bases. Losses at the gene ends were 6 bases for V and 3 bases for J; bases not matched to a gene: 13. CDR1 and CDR2 from the germline V gene are MNHEY and SVGEGT. The CDR3 length is 16 residues. CDR3 DNA sequence: TGTGCCAGCAGCCAACGGGGAGCGGGAGCAAACTACGAGCAGTACTTC. This translates into CASSQRGAGANYEQYF.

V usage is TRBV7-3 and J usage is TRBJ2-2, with 8 nucleotides matching TRBD1. The CDR3 totals 15 residues. CDR1 SGHTA and CDR2 FQGTGA come from the germline V gene. Trimming at V came to 5 bases and at J to 4 bases, leaving 6 bases not matched to a gene. CDR3 coding DNA: TGTGCCAGCAGCAGCAACAGGGGGGTCACCGGGGAGCTGTTTTTT. Encoded protein: CASSSNRGVTGELFF.

V is TRBV6-5 and J is TRBJ2-1; 9 nucleotides line up with TRBD1. With 6 bases clipped from V and 7 bases from J, the junction kept 10 bases outside the gene matches. CDR1 and CDR2 from the germline V gene are MNHEY and SVGAGI. This CDR3 region has 15 residues. In DNA, the CDR3 is TGTGCCAGCAGAAACCCCGGGACAGGGAGTAATGAGCAGTTCTTC. Protein: CASRNPGTGSNEQFF.